This entry describes one TCR beta chain. The target antigen is unknown. The CDR3 consists of 16 residues. Germline CDR1 and CDR2: LGHDT and YNNKEL (reference sequence). V lost 5 bases to trimming and J lost 7 bases; unmatched junction nucleotides: 13. Assay: immunoSEQ multiplex PCR; the TCRdb copy retains only in-frame clones and omits some. The table has 150,000 to 200,000 clones, around 92% seen once. This sample is drawn from a study of T cell responses to AZD1222 COVID-19 vaccine. Across the study: Second doses that came at about 4 or about 12 weeks were put together. Findings of the study overall: After two AZD1222 doses, spike-specific TCR breadth and depth rose versus day 0. Donors were chiefly white British, with a greater number of females, and clonal diversity was perhaps underestimated. No repertoire was sampled before or during the peak T cell response, only after it.

This sequence originates from an adult in good health. The sample here was peripheral blood, taken on day 0 of AZD1222 vaccination. The chain couples TRBV3-1 (or the pseudogene TRBV3-2) to TRBJ1-4, with 7 bases lining up with TRBD1. In DNA, the CDR3 is TGTGCCAGCAGCACCGGCGGGAGGGGGCTGGGTGAAAAACTGTTTTTT. Protein: CASSTGGRGLGEKLFF.